This TCR beta chain was sequenced in a study of blood T cell repertoires in COVID-19. Study overall: PBMCs, B-cell-depleted T cells, or T cells provided the cDNA or gDNA that made up the material.

J lost 5 bases, V lost 6 bases, and 7 bases had no gene match. Germline CDR1 is MNHNY and CDR2 is SVGAGI (reference sequence). This CDR3 has 14 residues. Original processing methods: By means of reference gene primer amplification, nucleated cell counts were estimated. The repertoire was sequenced with immunoSEQ multiplex PCR; TCRdb's copy has only in-frame clones and lacks some. For V, J and clone size, that table is used; D and trimming come from the DNA. This sample yields tens of thousands of clones, of which 75% to 90% are seen a single time; over 6% belongs to the top ten. In Seattle, patients joined the study during active infection and were tracked longitudinally. The table lists this clone with a count of one.

This receptor was taken from a man older than 75 with COVID-19, enrolled during active disease. This rearrangement joins TRBV6-6 to TRBJ1-1; 9 positions agree with TRBD1. Sequenced material: peripheral blood. CDR3 region: CASSQGTGSTEAFF. CDR3 DNA sequence: TGTGCCAGCAGCCAAGGGACAGGGTCTACTGAAGCTTTCTTT.